This T cell receptor (beta chain) was captured in a study of T cells after yellow fever vaccination. There are a few counts of this clonotype. Its antigen remains unidentified. One entry per CDR3 protein, called by TCRdb with MiXCR from the 5' RACE reads. The sample has about 220,000 distinct CDR3 sequences; roughly 6.3% are singletons. Trimming pared 6 bases from V and 7 bases from J, leaving 16 bases between. The CDR3 totals 15 residues. Germline-derived CDR1 and CDR2 are SNHLY and FYNNEI. Study-level findings and limits: Most clones from primary vaccination resurfaced after the booster (about 95% CD4, less than 90% CD8).

This TCR was sampled from a man aged 30 to 39 who received the YFV17D yellow fever vaccine. The rearrangement uses TRBV2 and TRBJ1-6; tentative D call: TRBD1 (5 bases). The sequencing here drew on CD4+ T cells sorted from PBMCs, taken on the day of the yellow fever booster vaccination. The CDR3 bases are TGTGCCAGCAGCTTACAGCAGGGTGCAAATTCACCCCTCCACTTT. Translation gives CASSLQQGANSPLHF. The full variable domain, in which reference TRBV2 and TRBJ1-6 provide the parts outside the CDR3, is EPEVTQTPSHQVTQMGQEVILRCVPISNHLYFYWYRQILGQKVEFLVSFYNNEISEKSEIFDDQFSVERPDGSNFTLKIRSTKLEDSAMYFCASSLQQGANSPLHFGNGTRLTVT.